Listed below are T cell receptor beta chains from one sample, sequenced in a study of OX40 agonist ivuxolimab in advanced cancers. The table came from immunoSEQ multiplex PCR; TCRdb's copy has only in-frame clones and leaves some out. The data show roughly 61,000 clones, roughly nine tenths seen once. Specimen: CD4+ or CD8+ T cells sorted from blood, collected in a trial of the OX40 agonist ivuxolimab. The receptors shown here come from an adult with an advanced solid tumor such as melanoma, head and neck, liver or kidney cancer. CDR3s include the opening cysteine and the closing phenylalanine or tryptophan. A D gene is named only where the DNA matches it firmly. Not every row has a clone size; where given, it reads once, few, many or a size class.

size: NA
J: TRBJ1-2
D: NA
V: TRBV6-5
CDR3: CASSRRDSQPGGYTF
DNA: TGTGCCAGCAGTCGACGGGACTCACAACCTGGTGGCTACACCTTC

size: NA
J: TRBJ2-7
D: TRBD2
V: TRBV7-2
CDR3: CASSRMASGGASREQYF
DNA: TGTGCCAGCAGCCGAATGGCTAGCGGGGGGGCCAGTCGGGAGCAGTACTTC

size: NA
J: TRBJ2-7
D: NA
V: TRBV6-6
CDR3: CATREGGSSYEQYF
DNA: TGTGCCACCCGGGAAGGGGGGAGCTCCTACGAGCAGTACTTC

size: NA
J: TRBJ1-3
D: NA
V: TRBV14
CDR3: CASSRGDGRNTIYF
DNA: TGTGCCAGCAGCCGAGGGGATGGGAGAAACACCATATATTTT

size: NA
J: TRBJ1-1
D: NA
V: TRBV7-6
CDR3: CASSLSMNTEAFF
DNA: TGTGCCAGCAGCCTCTCGATGAACACTGAAGCTTTCTTT

size: NA
J: TRBJ1-2
D: NA
V: TRBV6-1
CDR3: CASSPAGLNYGYTF
DNA: TGTGCCAGCAGTCCTGCGGGACTTAACTATGGCTACACCTTC

size: NA
J: TRBJ2-2
D: NA
V: TRBV4-1
CDR3: CASRGSGFFDTGELFF
DNA: TGCGCCAGCAGGGGGAGCGGGTTTTTCGACACCGGGGAGCTGTTTTTT

size: NA
J: TRBJ1-6
D: NA
V: TRBV7-8
CDR3: CASSPPGLWNSPLHF
DNA: TGTGCCAGCAGCCCGCCGGGGCTCTGGAATTCACCCCTCCACTTT

size: NA
J: TRBJ2-3
D: NA
V: TRBV7-2
CDR3: CASSLGSGSTDTQYF
DNA: TGTGCCAGCAGCTTAGGAAGCGGGAGCACAGATACGCAGTATTTT

size: NA
J: TRBJ2-5
D: TRBD1
V: TRBV4-2
CDR3: CASSQAGGQETQYF
DNA: TGTGCCAGCAGCCAAGCAGGGGGCCAAGAGACCCAGTACTTC

size: NA
J: TRBJ2-2
D: NA
V: TRBV5-4
CDR3: CASSPQTAVNTGELFF
DNA: TGTGCCAGCAGCCCCCAGACAGCCGTGAACACCGGGGAGCTGTTTTTT

size: NA
J: TRBJ2-7
D: NA
V: TRBV5-1
CDR3: CASSLVGGENEQYF
DNA: TGCGCCAGCAGCTTGGTAGGAGGGGAGAACGAGCAGTACTTC

size: NA
J: TRBJ1-5
D: TRBD1
V: TRBV7-8
CDR3: CASKRLGRDRGNQPQHF
DNA: TGTGCCAGCAAAAGGCTCGGTCGGGACAGGGGTAATCAGCCCCAGCATTTT

size: NA
J: TRBJ1-6
D: TRBD1
V: TRBV28
CDR3: CASTRGGAGSPLHF
DNA: TGTGCCAGCACCCGAGGGGGCGCAGGTTCACCCCTCCACTTT

size: NA
J: TRBJ2-3
D: TRBD2
V: TRBV5-1
CDR3: CASSITGGAGTDTQYF
DNA: TGCGCCAGCAGCATAACCGGGGGGGCCGGCACAGATACGCAGTATTTT

size: NA
J: TRBJ2-1
D: TRBD2
V: TRBV5-1
CDR3: CASSFERGQYNEQFF
DNA: TGCGCCAGCAGCTTCGAGCGGGGGCAGTACAATGAGCAGTTCTTC

size: NA
J: TRBJ1-1
D: NA
V: TRBV14
CDR3: CASSHRKRSTGTFTEAFF
DNA: TGTGCCAGCAGCCACCGAAAGCGCTCGACAGGCACTTTCACTGAAGCTTTCTTT

size: NA
J: TRBJ1-3
D: NA
V: TRBV7-9
CDR3: CASSHSGAGNTIYF
DNA: TGTGCCAGCAGCCATTCCGGGGCTGGAAACACCATATATTTT

size: NA
J: TRBJ1-6
D: NA
V: TRBV30
CDR3: CAWSAGRMRNSPLHF
DNA: TGTGCCTGGAGTGCAGGACGGATGAGAAATTCACCCCTCCACTTT

size: once
J: TRBJ2-1
D: TRBD2
V: TRBV15
CDR3: CATSRDLTGTSVNEQFF
DNA: TGTGCCACCAGCAGAGATCTTACCGGGACTAGTGTTAATGAGCAGTTCTTC

size: NA
J: TRBJ1-6
D: NA
V: TRBV6-5
CDR3: CASSYRAGEGSPLHF
DNA: TGTGCCAGCAGTTACAGGGCAGGGGAAGGGTCACCCCTCCACTTT

size: NA
J: TRBJ1-1
D: NA
V: TRBV5-4
CDR3: CASSPHRDTEAFF
DNA: TGTGCCAGCAGCCCCCACAGGGACACTGAAGCTTTCTTT

size: once
J: TRBJ1-6
D: NA
V: TRBV6-5
CDR3: CASSFRGESNSPLHF
DNA: TGTGCCAGCAGTTTCCGCGGGGAATCTAATTCACCCCTCCACTTT

size: NA
J: TRBJ2-7
D: NA
V: TRBV6-4
CDR3: CASRSQGRKFSYEQYF
DNA: TGTGCCAGCAGATCACAGGGACGCAAATTTTCCTACGAGCAGTACTTC

size: NA
J: TRBJ1-3
D: TRBD1
V: TRBV5-6
CDR3: CASSLDRGYTIYF
DNA: TGTGCCAGCAGCTTGGACAGGGGTTACACCATATATTTT

size: once
J: TRBJ1-6
D: TRBD1
V: TRBV11-2
CDR3: CASSAQTGFGNSPLHF
DNA: TGTGCCAGCAGCGCTCAGACAGGGTTTGGTAATTCACCCCTCCACTTT

size: NA
J: TRBJ2-2
D: NA
V: TRBV6-1
CDR3: CASHRINTGELFF
DNA: TGTGCCAGCCATCGAATCAACACCGGGGAGCTGTTTTTT

size: NA
J: TRBJ2-7
D: NA
V: TRBV7-2
CDR3: CASSLDGIVYEQYF
DNA: TGTGCCAGCAGCTTAGACGGCATAGTCTACGAGCAGTACTTC

size: NA
J: TRBJ2-3
D: TRBD2
V: TRBV6-5
CDR3: CASRPLAGAQGPQYF
DNA: TGTGCCAGCAGGCCCCTAGCGGGGGCTCAGGGGCCGCAGTATTTT

size: NA
J: TRBJ1-2
D: TRBD1
V: TRBV5-1
CDR3: CASSLEGQGEGYTF
DNA: TGCGCCAGCAGCTTGGAGGGACAGGGAGAGGGCTACACCTTC

size: NA
J: TRBJ1-1
D: NA
V: TRBV11-2
CDR3: CASNLESEAFF
DNA: TGTGCCAGCAACCTAGAATCTGAAGCTTTCTTT

size: NA
J: TRBJ2-5
D: NA
V: TRBV5-1
CDR3: CASSPDRETQYF
DNA: TGCGCCAGCAGCCCCGATAGGGAGACCCAGTACTTC

size: NA
J: TRBJ1-4
D: TRBD1
V: TRBV2
CDR3: CASSEDPDRAFEKLFF
DNA: TGTGCCAGCAGTGAAGACCCGGACAGGGCTTTTGAAAAACTGTTTTTT

size: NA
J: TRBJ1-2
D: NA
V: TRBV2
CDR3: CASSEEFGGAEGYTF
DNA: TGTGCCAGCAGTGAAGAGTTCGGGGGCGCGGAAGGCTACACCTTC

size: few
J: TRBJ2-7
D: NA
V: TRBV15
CDR3: CATSRDINSGTSFYEQYF
DNA: TGTGCCACCAGCAGAGATATTAATTCGGGGACTTCTTTCTACGAGCAGTACTTC

size: NA
J: TRBJ2-7
D: NA
V: TRBV10-3
CDR3: CAISEQVGLYF
DNA: TGTGCCATCAGTGAGCAGGTCGGGCTTTATTTC

size: NA
J: TRBJ1-5
D: NA
V: TRBV29-1
CDR3: CSVVVAGAHNQPQHF
DNA: TGCAGCGTTGTCGTTGCAGGGGCCCATAATCAGCCCCAGCATTTT

size: NA
J: TRBJ2-2
D: NA
V: TRBV5-1
CDR3: CASSDPRQNTGELFF
DNA: TGCGCCAGCAGCGACCCTAGACAGAACACCGGGGAGCTGTTTTTT

size: NA
J: TRBJ1-2
D: NA
V: TRBV30
CDR3: CAWSTRSTSYGYTF
DNA: TGTGCCTGGAGCACCCGGAGCACGTCATATGGCTACACCTTC

size: NA
J: TRBJ1-4
D: NA
V: TRBV6-1
CDR3: CASRERASGEKLFF
DNA: TGTGCCAGCAGGGAGAGGGCGAGCGGAGAAAAACTGTTTTTT

size: once
J: TRBJ2-4
D: TRBD1
V: TRBV19
CDR3: CASSTSTQGTPLYF
DNA: TGTGCCAGTAGTACCTCCACACAGGGGACCCCTCTGTACTTC

size: NA
J: TRBJ2-5
D: NA
V: TRBV5-1
CDR3: CASSLDLAWEETQYF
DNA: TGCGCCAGCAGCTTGGATCTAGCCTGGGAAGAGACCCAGTACTTC

size: NA
J: TRBJ2-5
D: TRBD1
V: TRBV7-9
CDR3: CASSLATGTSETQYF
DNA: TGTGCCAGCAGCTTAGCGACAGGGACCTCGGAGACCCAGTACTTC

size: NA
J: TRBJ1-1
D: NA
V: TRBV5-1
CDR3: CASSPGQVITEAFF
DNA: TGCGCCAGCAGCCCAGGGCAGGTGATCACTGAAGCTTTCTTT

size: once
J: TRBJ2-1
D: NA
V: TRBV23-1
CDR3: CASSQSDGSSYNEQFF
DNA: TGCGCCAGCAGTCAATCGGACGGAAGCTCCTACAATGAGCAGTTCTTC

size: NA
J: TRBJ1-5
D: TRBD1
V: TRBV29-1
CDR3: CSVGQGEHQPQHF
DNA: TGCAGCGTGGGACAGGGGGAACATCAGCCCCAGCATTTT

size: once
J: TRBJ2-1
D: TRBD2
V: TRBV18
CDR3: CASSPGLAGFDEQFF
DNA: TGTGCCAGCTCACCCGGACTAGCGGGGTTCGATGAGCAGTTCTTC